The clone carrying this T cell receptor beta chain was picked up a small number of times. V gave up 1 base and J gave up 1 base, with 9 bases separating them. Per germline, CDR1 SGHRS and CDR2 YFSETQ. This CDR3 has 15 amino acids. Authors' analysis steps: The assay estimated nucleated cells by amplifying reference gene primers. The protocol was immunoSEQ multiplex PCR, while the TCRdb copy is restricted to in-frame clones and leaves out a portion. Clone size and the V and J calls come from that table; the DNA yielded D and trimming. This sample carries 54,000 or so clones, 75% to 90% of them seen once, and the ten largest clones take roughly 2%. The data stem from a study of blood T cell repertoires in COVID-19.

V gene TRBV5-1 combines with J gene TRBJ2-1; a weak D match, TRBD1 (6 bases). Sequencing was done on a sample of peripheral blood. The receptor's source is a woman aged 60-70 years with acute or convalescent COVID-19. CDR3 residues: CASSLLTGSYNEQFF. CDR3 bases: TGCGCCAGCAGCTTGCTTACAGGGTCCTACAATGAGCAGTTCTTC.